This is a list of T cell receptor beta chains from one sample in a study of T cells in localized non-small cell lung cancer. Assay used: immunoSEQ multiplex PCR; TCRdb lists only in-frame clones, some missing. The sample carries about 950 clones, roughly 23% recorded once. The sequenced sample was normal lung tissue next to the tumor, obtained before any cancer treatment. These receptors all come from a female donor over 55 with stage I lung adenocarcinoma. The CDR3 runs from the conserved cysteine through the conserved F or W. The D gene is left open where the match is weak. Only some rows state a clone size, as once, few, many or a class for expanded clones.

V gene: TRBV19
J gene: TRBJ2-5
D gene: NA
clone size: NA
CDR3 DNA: TGTGCCAGTAGTGCCGGGGACGAAGAGACCCAGTACTTC
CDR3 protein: CASSAGDEETQYF

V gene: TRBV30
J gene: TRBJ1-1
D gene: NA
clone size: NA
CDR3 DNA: TGTGCCTGGAACAGGGACATGAACACTGAAGCTTTCTTT
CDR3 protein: CAWNRDMNTEAFF

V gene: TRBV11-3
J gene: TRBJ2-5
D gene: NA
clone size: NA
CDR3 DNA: TGTGCCAGCAGCTTAGGCGTGCGAGGGACTCAAGAGACCCAGTACTTC
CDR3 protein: CASSLGVRGTQETQYF

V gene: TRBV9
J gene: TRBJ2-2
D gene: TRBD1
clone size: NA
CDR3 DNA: TGTGCCAGCGGCAGGGGGCCCACCGGGGAGCTGTTTTTT
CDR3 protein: CASGRGPTGELFF

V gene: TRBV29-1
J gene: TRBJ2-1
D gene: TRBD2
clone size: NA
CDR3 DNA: TGCAGCGCCGGCGGGACTAGCGTAACCTACAATGAGCAGTTCTTC
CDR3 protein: CSAGGTSVTYNEQFF

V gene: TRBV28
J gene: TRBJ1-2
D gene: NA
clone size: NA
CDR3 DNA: TGTGCCAGCAGTTTATGGGGGGCTCAGCTTCACTTC
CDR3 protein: CASSLWGAQLHF

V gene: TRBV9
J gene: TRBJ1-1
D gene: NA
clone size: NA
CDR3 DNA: TGTGCCAGCAGCCTTGGGGGTGGCACTGAAGCTTTCTTT
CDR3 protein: CASSLGGGTEAFF

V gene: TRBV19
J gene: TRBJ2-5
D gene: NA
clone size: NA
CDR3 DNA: TGTGCCACCCTAGGAGGAGAGACCCAGTACTTC
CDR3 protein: CATLGGETQYF

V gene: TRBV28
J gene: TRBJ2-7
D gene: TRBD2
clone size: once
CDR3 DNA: TGTGCCAGCAGTTTCGGACTAGCGGTACTCTCCTACGAGCAGTACTTC
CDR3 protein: CASSFGLAVLSYEQYF

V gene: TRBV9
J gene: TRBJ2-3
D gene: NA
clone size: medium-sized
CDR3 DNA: TGTGCCAGCAGCGTCTCCCCGGATGGCACCATCACAGATACGCAGTATTTT
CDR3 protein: CASSVSPDGTITDTQYF

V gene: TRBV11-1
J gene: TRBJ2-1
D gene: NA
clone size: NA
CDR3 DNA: TGTGCCAGCAGCTTGACATTCAGGGGACCCCTCTTAAACAATGAGCAGTTCTTC
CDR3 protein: CASSLTFRGPLLNNEQFF

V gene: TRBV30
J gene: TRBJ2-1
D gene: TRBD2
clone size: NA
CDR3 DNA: TGTGCCTGGAGCGGACTAGCGGGGGACACTTACAATGAGCAGTTCTTC
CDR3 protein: CAWSGLAGDTYNEQFF

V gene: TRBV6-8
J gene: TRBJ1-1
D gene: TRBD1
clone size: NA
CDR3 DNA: TGTGCCAGCAGTCAACAGGGGAGAACTGAAGCTTTCTTT
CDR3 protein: CASSQQGRTEAFF

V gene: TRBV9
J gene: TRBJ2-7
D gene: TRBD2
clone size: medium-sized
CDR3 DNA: TGTGCCAGCAGACGACTAGCGGGAGTGGCCTACGAGCAGTACTTC
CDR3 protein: CASRRLAGVAYEQYF